These 15 T cell receptor beta chains were sequenced from one sample in a study of blood T cell repertoires in COVID-19. Repertoires were generated with immunoSEQ multiplex PCR, while TCRdb's copy carries only in-frame clones and drops some. In the table there are tens of thousands of clones, around 85% of which are singletons. The sample consisted of peripheral blood. The receptors here all came from a man in his sixties or seventies with COVID-19, enrolled during active disease.

The chain links TRBV3-1 (or the pseudogene TRBV3-2) to TRBJ2-7, with 9 nucleotides matching TRBD1. This CDR3 spans 17 amino acids. J gave up 6 bases and V 1 base, and 13 bases lay outside the gene matches. CDR1 is LGHDT and CDR2 is YNNKEL in the germline V gene (reference sequence). The CDR3 reads CASSQAGTGQGRFEQYF. The CDR3 DNA is TGTGCCAGCAGCCAAGCGGGAACAGGACAGGGGAGGTTCGAGCAGTACTTC.

The chain joins TRBV28 to TRBJ1-5, with D unresolved. CDR1 and CDR2 (germline): MDHEN, SYDVKM. The CDR3 runs 15 residues. The DNA of the CDR3 is TGTGCTTGCTGGCAGGCACCCCATAGCAATCAGCCCCAGCATTTT. This gives the protein CACWQAPHSNQPQHF.

Written as DNA, the CDR3 is TGTGCCAGCAGCCAAGGGACGGGGGGACGAGGAGGGACCCAGTACTTC. Protein sequence: CASSQGTGGRGGTQYF. The chain couples TRBV14 to TRBJ2-5, with TRBD2 identical over 7 bases. Germline V CDR1 and CDR2: SGHDN, FVKESK. Unmatched junction bases numbered 12, after V lost 1 base and J lost 7 bases. The CDR3 contains 16 residues.

The chain uses TRBV19 and TRBJ1-1; 8 nucleotides line up with TRBD1. The CDR3 is 15 amino acids. Germline V lookup: CDR1 LNHDA, CDR2 SQIVND (reference sequence). J lost 5 bases, V lost 5 bases, and 10 bases had no gene match. CDR3 sequence: CASSPDPGGRTEAFF. The CDR3 region has the DNA TGTGCCAGTAGTCCAGATCCAGGGGGCAGGACTGAAGCTTTCTTT.

The chain links TRBV5-1 to TRBJ1-4; D is unclear. The length of the CDR3 is 12 residues. Trimming removed 4 bases from V and 5 bases from J, with 6 bases in between. Germline CDR1 is SGHRS and CDR2 is YFSETQ. The CDR3 is CASSAENEKLFF. The CDR3, as DNA: TGCGCCAGCAGCGCTGAGAATGAAAAACTGTTTTTT. The complete variable domain, with remaining parts taken from reference TRBV5-1 and TRBJ1-4, reads KAGVTQTPRYLIKTRGQQVTLSCSPISGHRSVSWYQQTPGQGLQFLFEYFSETQRNKGNFPGRFSGRQFSNSRSEMNVSTLELGDSALYLCASSAENEKLFFGSGTQLSVL.

This chain joins TRBV28 and TRBJ1-5; no clear D. The germline V gene has CDR1 MDHEN and CDR2 SYDVKM. The length of the CDR3 is 15 residues. The V end lost 1 base, the J end lost 2 bases, and 9 bases lay between the germline ends. DNA of the CDR3: TGTGCCAGCAGTTTATTACCTACGGGCAATCAGCCCCAGCATTTT. It translates to CASSLLPTGNQPQHF.

This chain connects TRBV30 to TRBJ1-4; 7 positions match TRBD1. Germline V gene sequence: CDR1 GTSNPN, CDR2 SVGIG (reference sequence). The V segment lost 1 base and the J segment 7 bases; nucleotides outside the gene matches: 6. This CDR3 has 14 amino acids. For the CDR3, the DNA is TGTGCCTGGAGTGGAGGGGGCAGAGGTGAAAAACTGTTTTTT. Translation: CAWSGGGRGEKLFF.

The gene calls are TRBV30 and TRBJ1-2; possibly TRBD1 for D (5 bases). V lost 1 base, J lost 2 bases, and 14 bases lay in between. This CDR3 is 15 amino acids long. Per germline, CDR1 GTSNPN and CDR2 SVGIG (reference sequence). CDR3 bases: TGTGCCTGGAGTGCCCCGGGGGGGTTAAACTATGGCTACACCTTC. Protein: CAWSAPGGLNYGYTF.

The V call is TRBV5-4, the J call TRBJ2-1; 14 bases line up with TRBD2. V lost 5 bases and J lost 9; bases outside the gene matches: 10. Germline V gene lookup returns CDR1 SGHNT and CDR2 YYREEE (reference sequence). The CDR3 covers 16 residues. The DNA of the CDR3 is TGTGCCAGCAGTTCCCCGACTAGCGGGAGGGAGAGTGAGCAGTTCTTC. Translated, it gives CASSSPTSGRESEQFF.

The chain recombines TRBV27 with TRBJ2-2; D may be TRBD2 (6 bases). Per the germline V gene, CDR1 is MNHEY and CDR2 is SMNVEV (reference sequence). V was trimmed by 6 bases and J by 2 bases, leaving 13 bases between them. The CDR3 spans 15 residues. The DNA for the CDR3 is TGTGCCAGCAGACGGGACTTGCGTAACACCGGGGAGCTGTTTTTT. Residues: CASRRDLRNTGELFF.

Points on this clone: This CDR3 is also generated by other DNA sequences in the sample. This rearrangement joins TRBV28 to TRBJ1-3, with a weak D call TRBD1 (6 bases). Germline V gives CDR1 MDHEN, CDR2 SYDVKM. This CDR3 comprises 14 residues. The germline V and J ends were trimmed by 3 bases and 4 bases, with 10 bases remaining between them. The DNA for the CDR3 is TGTGCCAGCAGTTTGAGAACAGGGGGAAACACCATATATTTT. Translated: CASSLRTGGNTIYF.

This clone appeared a few times. The V gene is TRBV6-6, the J gene TRBJ2-7; 10 bases agree with TRBD2. The CDR3 is made up of 20 amino acids. The V gene end was trimmed by 6 bases and the J gene end by 0 bases; junction bases not matched to a gene: 20. Germline values: CDR1 MNHNY, CDR2 SVGAGI (reference sequence). The CDR3 DNA reads TGTGCCAGCAGCACGGGGGGGCTTAGCGGGAGGAAATGGGGCTCCTACGAGCAGTACTTC. Amino acids: CASSTGGLSGRKWGSYEQYF.

This clone has a single count. This chain joins TRBV5-4 and TRBJ2-5; 7 bases are shared with TRBD1. Germline CDR1 reads SGHNT; CDR2 reads YYREEE (reference sequence). V dropped 4 bases and J dropped 1; count of bases not matched to a gene: 7. The CDR3 covers 15 residues. The CDR3 coding sequence is TGTGCCAGCAGCCTGGGACAGAGGTCCCAAGAGACCCAGTACTTC. This encodes CASSLGQRSQETQYF.

V usage is TRBV3-1 (or the pseudogene TRBV3-2) and J usage is TRBJ2-1; TRBD2 agrees at 9 bases. Trimming at V came to 1 base and at J to 9 bases, leaving 4 bases not matched to a gene. The germline V gene has CDR1 LGHDT and CDR2 YNNKEL (reference sequence). The CDR3 sequence is 14 residues long. DNA of the CDR3: TGTGCCAGCAGCCAAGGACTAGCGGTCGGTGAGCAGTTCTTC. This codes for CASSQGLAVGEQFF.

This clone has just a few counts. The chain couples TRBV6-1 to TRBJ1-3; TRBD1 is a possible D gene (6 bases). This CDR3 is built from 16 residues. Germline V CDR1 and CDR2: MNHNS, SASEGT. Deletions cut 1 base from V and 1 base from J, with 11 bases between. CDR3: CASSEVIGQSGNTIYF. CDR3 nucleotides: TGTGCCAGCAGTGAAGTTATCGGACAGTCTGGAAACACCATATATTTT.